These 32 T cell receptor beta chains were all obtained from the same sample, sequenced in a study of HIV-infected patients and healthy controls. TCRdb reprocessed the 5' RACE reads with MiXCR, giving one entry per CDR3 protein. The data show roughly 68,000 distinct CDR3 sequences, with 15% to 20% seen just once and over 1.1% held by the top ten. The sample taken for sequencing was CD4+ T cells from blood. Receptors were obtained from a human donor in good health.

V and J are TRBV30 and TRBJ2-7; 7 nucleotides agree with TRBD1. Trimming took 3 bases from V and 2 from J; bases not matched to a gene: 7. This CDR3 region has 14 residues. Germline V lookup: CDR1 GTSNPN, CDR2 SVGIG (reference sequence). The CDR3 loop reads CAWSPGTATYEQYF. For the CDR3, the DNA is TGTGCCTGGAGCCCCGGGACAGCTACCTACGAGCAGTACTTC.

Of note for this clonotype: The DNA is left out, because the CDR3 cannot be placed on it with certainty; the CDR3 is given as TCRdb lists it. The CDR3 sequence: CATSRDSGQGSNQPQHF. The chain uses TRBV15 and TRBJ1-5; whether TRBD1, the table's D call, matches the DNA was not checked. From germline, CDR1 is LNHNV and CDR2 YYDKDF (reference sequence). The CDR3 is 17 residues long, ends included.

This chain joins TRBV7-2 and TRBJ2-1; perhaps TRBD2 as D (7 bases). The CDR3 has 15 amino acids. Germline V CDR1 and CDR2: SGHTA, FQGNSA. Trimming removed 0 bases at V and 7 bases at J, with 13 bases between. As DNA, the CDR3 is TGTGCCAGCAGCTTAGCGGGGGCAGCGGGAAATGAGCAGTTCTTC. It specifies CASSLAGAAGNEQFF.

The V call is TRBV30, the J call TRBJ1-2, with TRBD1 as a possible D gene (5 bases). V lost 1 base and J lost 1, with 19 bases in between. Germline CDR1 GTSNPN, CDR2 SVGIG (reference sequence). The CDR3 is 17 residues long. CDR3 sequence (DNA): TGTGCCTGGAGTGGGAGACAGATGACCAACTTTAACTATGGCTACACCTTC. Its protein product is CAWSGRQMTNFNYGYTF.

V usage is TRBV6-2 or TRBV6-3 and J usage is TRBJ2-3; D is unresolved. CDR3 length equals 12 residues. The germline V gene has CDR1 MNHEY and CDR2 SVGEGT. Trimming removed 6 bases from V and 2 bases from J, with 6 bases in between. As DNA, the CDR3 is TGTGCCAGCAGGTCTGTCACAGATACGCAGTATTTT. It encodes CASRSVTDTQYF.

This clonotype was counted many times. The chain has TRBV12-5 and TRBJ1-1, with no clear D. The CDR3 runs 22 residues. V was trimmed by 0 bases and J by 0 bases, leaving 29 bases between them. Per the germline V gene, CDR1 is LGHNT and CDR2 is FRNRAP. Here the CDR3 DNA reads TGTGCTAGTGGTTTGGTACGCGCAACTCACTCCGGGCCACCCATAATGAACACTGAAGCTTTCTTT. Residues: CASGLVRATHSGPPIMNTEAFF.

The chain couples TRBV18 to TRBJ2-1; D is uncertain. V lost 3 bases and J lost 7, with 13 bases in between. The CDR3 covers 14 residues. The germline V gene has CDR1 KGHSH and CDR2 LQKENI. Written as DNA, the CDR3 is TGTGCCAGCTCACCGTTTGGCGGTGGGAATGAGCAGTTCTTC. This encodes CASSPFGGGNEQFF.

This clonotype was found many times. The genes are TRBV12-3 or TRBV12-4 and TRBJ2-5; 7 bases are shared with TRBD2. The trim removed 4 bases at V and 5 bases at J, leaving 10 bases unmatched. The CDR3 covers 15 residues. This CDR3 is CASSSTSVAGETQYF. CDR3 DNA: TGTGCCAGCAGTTCAACTAGCGTGGCGGGGGAGACCCAGTACTTC.

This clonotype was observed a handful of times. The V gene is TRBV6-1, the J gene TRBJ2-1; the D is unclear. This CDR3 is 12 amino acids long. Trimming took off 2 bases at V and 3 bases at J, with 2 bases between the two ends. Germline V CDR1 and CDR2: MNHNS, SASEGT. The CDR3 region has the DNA TGTGCCAGCAGTGAAAACTACAATGAGCAGTTCTTC. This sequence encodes CASSENYNEQFF.

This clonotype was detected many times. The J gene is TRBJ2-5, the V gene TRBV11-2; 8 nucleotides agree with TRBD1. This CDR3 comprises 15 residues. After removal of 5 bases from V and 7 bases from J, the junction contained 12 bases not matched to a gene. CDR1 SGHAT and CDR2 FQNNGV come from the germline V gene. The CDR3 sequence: CASSTQTTGALTQYF. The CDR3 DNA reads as TGTGCCAGCAGCACCCAGACGACAGGGGCTTTGACCCAGTACTTC.

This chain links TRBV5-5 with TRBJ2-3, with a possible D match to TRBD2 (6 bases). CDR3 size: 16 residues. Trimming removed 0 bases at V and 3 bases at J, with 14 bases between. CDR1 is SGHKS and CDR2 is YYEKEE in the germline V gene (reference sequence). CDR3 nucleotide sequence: TGTGCCAGCAGCTTGGTTGCTAGCGTATTTACAGATACGCAGTATTTT. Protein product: CASSLVASVFTDTQYF.

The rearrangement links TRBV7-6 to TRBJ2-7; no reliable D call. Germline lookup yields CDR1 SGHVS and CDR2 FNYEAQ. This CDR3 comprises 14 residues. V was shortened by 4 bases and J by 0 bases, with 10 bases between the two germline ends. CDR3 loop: CASSSKMGSYEQYF. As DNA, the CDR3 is TGTGCCAGCAGCTCGAAAATGGGCTCCTACGAGCAGTACTTC.

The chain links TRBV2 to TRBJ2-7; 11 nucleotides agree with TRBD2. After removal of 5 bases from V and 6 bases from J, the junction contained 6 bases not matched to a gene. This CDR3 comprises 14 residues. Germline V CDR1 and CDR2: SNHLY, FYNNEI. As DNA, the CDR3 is TGTGCCAGCAGTCTACTAGCGGGAGACTCCGAGCAGTACTTC. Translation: CASSLLAGDSEQYF. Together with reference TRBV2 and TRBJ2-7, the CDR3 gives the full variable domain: EPEVTQTPSHQVTQMGQEVILRCVPISNHLYFYWYRQILGQKVEFLVSFYNNEISEKSEIFDDQFSVERPDGSNFTLKIRSTKLEDSAMYFCASSLLAGDSEQYFGPGTRLTVT.

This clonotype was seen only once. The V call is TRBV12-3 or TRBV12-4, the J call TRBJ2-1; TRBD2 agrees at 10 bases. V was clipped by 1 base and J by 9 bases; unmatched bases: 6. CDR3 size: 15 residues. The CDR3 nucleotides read TGTGCCAGCAGTTTAGGACTAGCGGGTAAGGTTGAGCAGTTCTTC. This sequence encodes CASSLGLAGKVEQFF.

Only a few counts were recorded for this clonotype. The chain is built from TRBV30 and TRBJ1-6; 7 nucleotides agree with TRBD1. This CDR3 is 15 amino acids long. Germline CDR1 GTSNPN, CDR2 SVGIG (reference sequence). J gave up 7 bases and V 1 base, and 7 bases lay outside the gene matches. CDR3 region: CAWSGTTGRNSPLHF. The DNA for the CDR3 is TGTGCCTGGAGTGGTACGACAGGGAGAAATTCACCCCTCCACTTT.

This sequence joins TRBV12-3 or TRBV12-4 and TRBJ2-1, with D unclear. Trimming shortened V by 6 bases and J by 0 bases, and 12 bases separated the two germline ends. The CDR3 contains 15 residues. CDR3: CASRLALGSYNEQFF. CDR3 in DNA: TGTGCCAGCAGGCTGGCCCTCGGCTCCTACAATGAGCAGTTCTTC.

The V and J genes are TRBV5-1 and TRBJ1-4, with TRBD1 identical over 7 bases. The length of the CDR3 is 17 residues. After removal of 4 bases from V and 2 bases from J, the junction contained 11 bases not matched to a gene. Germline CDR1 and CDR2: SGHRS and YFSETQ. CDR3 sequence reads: CASSPSRDRTTNEKLFF. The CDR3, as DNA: TGCGCCAGCAGCCCGTCCCGGGACAGAACTACTAATGAAAAACTGTTTTTT.

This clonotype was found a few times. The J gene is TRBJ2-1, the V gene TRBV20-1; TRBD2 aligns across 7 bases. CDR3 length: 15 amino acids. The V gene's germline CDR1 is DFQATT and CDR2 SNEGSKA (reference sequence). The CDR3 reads CGVVIRWGRAGEQFF. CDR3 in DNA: TGCGGAGTAGTCATCCGTTGGGGGAGGGCGGGGGAGCAGTTCTTC.

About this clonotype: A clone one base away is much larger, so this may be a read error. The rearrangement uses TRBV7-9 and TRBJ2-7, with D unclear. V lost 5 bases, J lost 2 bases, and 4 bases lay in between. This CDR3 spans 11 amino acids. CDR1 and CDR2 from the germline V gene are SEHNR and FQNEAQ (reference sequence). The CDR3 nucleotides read TGTGCCAGCAGCGACACCTACGAGCAGTACTTC. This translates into CASSDTYEQYF.

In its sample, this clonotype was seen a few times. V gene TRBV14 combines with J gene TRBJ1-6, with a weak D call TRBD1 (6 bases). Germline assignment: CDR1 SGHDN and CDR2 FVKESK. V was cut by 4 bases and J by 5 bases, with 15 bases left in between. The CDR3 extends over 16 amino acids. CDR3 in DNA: TGTGCCAGCAGCCCCTTCGGCAGGGGAGATAATTCACCCCTCCACTTT. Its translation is CASSPFGRGDNSPLHF.

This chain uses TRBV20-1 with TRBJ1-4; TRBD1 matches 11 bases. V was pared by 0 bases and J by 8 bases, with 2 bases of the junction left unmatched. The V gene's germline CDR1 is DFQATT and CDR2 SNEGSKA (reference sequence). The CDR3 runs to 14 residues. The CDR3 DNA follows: TGCAGTGCTAGAGATGGGACAGGGGGAGAAAAACTGTTTTTT. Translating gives CSARDGTGGEKLFF.

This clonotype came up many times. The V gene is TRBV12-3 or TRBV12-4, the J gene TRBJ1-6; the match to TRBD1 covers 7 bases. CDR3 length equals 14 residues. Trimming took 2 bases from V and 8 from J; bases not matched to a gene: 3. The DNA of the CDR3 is TGTGCCAGCAGTTTACAGGGGGGGTATTCACCCCTCCACTTT. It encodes CASSLQGGYSPLHF.

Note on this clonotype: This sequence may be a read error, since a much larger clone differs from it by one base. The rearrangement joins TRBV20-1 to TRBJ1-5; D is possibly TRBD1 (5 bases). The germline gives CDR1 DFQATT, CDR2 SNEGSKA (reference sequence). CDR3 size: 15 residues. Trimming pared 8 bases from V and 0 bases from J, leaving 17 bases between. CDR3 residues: CSTAPGQISNQPQHF. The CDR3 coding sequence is TGCAGTACAGCCCCGGGGCAAATTAGCAATCAGCCCCAGCATTTT.

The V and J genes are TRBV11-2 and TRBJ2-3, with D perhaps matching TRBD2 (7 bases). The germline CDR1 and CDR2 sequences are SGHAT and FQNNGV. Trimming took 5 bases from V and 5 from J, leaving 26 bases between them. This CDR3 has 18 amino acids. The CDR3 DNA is TGTGCCAGCAGCCCTGGACGCTTAGGGGGGGGGGACTTAGATACGCAGTATTTT. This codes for CASSPGRLGGGDLDTQYF.

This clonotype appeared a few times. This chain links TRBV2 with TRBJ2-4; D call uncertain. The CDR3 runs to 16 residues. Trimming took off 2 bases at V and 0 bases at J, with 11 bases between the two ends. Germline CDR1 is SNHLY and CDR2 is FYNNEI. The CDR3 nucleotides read TGTGCCAGCAGTGAATATCAGCTCCAAGCCAAAAACATTCAGTACTTC. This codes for CASSEYQLQAKNIQYF. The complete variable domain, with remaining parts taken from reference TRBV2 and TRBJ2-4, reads EPEVTQTPSHQVTQMGQEVILRCVPISNHLYFYWYRQILGQKVEFLVSFYNNEISEKSEIFDDQFSVERPDGSNFTLKIRSTKLEDSAMYFCASSEYQLQAKNIQYFGAGTRLSVL.

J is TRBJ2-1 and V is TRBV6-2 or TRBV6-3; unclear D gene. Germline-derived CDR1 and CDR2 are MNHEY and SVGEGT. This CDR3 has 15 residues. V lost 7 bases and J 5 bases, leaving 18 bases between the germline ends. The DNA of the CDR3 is TGTGCCAGCACCTCGTCCCACGTCCTTAACAATGAGCAGTTCTTC. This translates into CASTSSHVLNNEQFF.

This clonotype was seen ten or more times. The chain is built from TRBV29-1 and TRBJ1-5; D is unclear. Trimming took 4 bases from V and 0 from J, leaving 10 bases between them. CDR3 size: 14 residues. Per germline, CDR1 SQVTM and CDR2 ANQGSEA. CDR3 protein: CSVATEYSNQPQHF. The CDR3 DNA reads TGCAGCGTTGCGACGGAATATAGCAATCAGCCCCAGCATTTT.

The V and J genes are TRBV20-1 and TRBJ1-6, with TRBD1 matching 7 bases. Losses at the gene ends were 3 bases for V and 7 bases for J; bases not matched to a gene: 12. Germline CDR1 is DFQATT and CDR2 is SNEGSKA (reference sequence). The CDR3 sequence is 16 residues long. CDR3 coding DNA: TGCAGTGCTAGCCCCGGGGCAGGGGGATGGAATTCACCCCTCCACTTT. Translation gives CSASPGAGGWNSPLHF.

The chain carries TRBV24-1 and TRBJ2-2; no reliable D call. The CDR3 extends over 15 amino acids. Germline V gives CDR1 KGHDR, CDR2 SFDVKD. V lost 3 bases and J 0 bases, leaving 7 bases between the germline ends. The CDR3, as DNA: TGTGCCACCAGTGATCCTACTTCGAACACCGGGGAGCTGTTTTTT. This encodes CATSDPTSNTGELFF.

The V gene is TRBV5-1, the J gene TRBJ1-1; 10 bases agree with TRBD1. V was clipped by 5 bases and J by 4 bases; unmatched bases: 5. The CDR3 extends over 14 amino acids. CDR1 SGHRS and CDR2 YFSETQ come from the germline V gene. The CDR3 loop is CASRTGGATTEAFF. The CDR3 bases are TGCGCCAGCAGGACAGGGGGCGCGACCACTGAAGCTTTCTTT. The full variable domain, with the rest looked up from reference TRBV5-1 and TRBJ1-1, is KAGVTQTPRYLIKTRGQQVTLSCSPISGHRSVSWYQQTPGQGLQFLFEYFSETQRNKGNFPGRFSGRQFSNSRSEMNVSTLELGDSALYLCASRTGGATTEAFFGQGTRLTVV.

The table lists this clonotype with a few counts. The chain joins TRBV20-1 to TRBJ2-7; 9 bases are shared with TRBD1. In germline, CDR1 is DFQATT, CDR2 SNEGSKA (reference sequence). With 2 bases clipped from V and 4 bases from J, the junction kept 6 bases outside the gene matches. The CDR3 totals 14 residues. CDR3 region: CSARIGTGLYEQYF. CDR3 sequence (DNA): TGCAGTGCTAGAATCGGGACAGGGTTATACGAGCAGTACTTC.

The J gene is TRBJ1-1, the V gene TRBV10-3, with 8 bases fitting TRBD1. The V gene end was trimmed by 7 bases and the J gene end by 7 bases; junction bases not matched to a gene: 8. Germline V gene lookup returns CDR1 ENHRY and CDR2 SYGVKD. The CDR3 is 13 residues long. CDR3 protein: CAIITGTGLEAFF. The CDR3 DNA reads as TGTGCCATCATCACCGGGACAGGACTTGAAGCTTTCTTT.